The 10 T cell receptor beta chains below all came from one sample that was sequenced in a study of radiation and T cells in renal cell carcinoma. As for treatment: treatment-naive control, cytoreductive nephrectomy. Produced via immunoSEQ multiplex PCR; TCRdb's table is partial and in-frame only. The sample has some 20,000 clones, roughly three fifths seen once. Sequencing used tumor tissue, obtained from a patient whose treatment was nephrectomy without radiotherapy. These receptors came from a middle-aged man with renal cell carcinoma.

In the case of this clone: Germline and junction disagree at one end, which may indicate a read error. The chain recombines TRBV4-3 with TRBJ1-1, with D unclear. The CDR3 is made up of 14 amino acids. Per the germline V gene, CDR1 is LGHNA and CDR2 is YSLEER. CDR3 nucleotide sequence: TGCGCCAGCAGCGAAGACGAGGATTTCACTGAAGCTTTCTTT. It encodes CASSEDEDFTEAFF.

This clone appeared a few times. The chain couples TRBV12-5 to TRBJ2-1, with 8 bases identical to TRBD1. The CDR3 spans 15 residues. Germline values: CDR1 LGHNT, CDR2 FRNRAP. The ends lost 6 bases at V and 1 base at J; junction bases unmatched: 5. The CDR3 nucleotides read TGTGCTAGTGGGCCTGACAGGGGATCCTACAATGAGCAGTTCTTC. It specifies CASGPDRGSYNEQFF.

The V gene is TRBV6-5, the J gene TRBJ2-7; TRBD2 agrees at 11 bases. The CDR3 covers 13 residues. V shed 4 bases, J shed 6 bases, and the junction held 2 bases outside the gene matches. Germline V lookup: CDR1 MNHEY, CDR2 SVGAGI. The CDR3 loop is CASSSGLAGEQYF. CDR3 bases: TGTGCCAGCAGTTCCGGACTAGCGGGCGAGCAGTACTTC.

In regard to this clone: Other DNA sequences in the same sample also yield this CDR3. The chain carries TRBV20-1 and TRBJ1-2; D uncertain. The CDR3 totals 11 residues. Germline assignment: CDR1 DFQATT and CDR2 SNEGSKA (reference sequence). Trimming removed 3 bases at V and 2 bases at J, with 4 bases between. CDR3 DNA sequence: TGCAGTGCTAGTCCCAACTATGGCTACACCTTC. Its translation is CSASPNYGYTF.

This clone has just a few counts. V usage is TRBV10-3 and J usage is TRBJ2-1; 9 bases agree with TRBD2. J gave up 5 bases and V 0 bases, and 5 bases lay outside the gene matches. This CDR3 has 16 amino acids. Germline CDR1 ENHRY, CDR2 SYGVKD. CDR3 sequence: CAISESRAGGHNEQFF. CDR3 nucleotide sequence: TGTGCCATCAGTGAGTCGCGAGCGGGGGGACACAATGAGCAGTTCTTC.

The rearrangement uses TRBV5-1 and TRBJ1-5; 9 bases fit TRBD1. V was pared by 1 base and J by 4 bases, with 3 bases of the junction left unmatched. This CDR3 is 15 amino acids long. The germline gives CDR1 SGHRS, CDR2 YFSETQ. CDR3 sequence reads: CASSLKGTGNQPQHF. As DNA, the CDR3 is TGCGCCAGCAGCTTGAAGGGGACAGGGAATCAGCCCCAGCATTTT.

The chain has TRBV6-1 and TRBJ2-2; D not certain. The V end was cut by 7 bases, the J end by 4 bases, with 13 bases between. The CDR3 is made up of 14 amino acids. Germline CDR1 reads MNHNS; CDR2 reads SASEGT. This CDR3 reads CASTPLPSTGELFF. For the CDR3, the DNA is TGTGCCAGCACCCCTTTACCTAGCACCGGGGAGCTGTTTTTT.

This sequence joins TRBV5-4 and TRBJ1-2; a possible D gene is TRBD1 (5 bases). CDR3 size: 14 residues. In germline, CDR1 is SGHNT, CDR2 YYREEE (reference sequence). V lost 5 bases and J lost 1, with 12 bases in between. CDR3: CASSPGPNNYGYTF. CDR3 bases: TGTGCCAGCAGTCCGGGACCGAATAACTATGGCTACACCTTC.

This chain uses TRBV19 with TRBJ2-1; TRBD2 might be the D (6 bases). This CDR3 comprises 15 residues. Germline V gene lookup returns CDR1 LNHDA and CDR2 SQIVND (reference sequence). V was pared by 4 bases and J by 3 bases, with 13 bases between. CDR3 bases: TGTGCCAGTAGTAGGGTAGCGGAGGTCTACAATGAGCAGTTCTTC. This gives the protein CASSRVAEVYNEQFF.

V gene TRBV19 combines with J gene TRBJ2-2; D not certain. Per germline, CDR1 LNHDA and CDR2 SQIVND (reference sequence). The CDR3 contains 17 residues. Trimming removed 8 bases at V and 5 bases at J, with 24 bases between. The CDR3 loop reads CASDHETASSITGELFF. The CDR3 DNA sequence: TGTGCCAGTGATCATGAAACGGCAAGTTCTATTACCGGGGAGCTGTTTTTT. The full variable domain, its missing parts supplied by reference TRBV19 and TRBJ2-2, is DGGITQSPKYLFRKEGQNVTLSCEQNLNHDAMYWYRQDPGQGLRLIYYSQIVNDFQKGDIAEGYSVSREKKESFPLTVTSAQKNPTAFYLCASDHETASSITGELFFGEGSRLTVL.